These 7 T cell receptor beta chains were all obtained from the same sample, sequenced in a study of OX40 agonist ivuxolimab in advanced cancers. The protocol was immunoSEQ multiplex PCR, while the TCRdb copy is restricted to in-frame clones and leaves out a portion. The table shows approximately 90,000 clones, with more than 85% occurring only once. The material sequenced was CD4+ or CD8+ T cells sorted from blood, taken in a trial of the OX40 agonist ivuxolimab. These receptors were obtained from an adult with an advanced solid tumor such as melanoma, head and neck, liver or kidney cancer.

The CDR3: CASSLGSREGNGYTF. CDR3 in DNA: TGTGCCAGCAGCTTAGGCAGCCGGGAGGGTAACGGCTACACCTTC. The chain carries TRBV7-2 and TRBJ1-2; the D is unclear. This CDR3 comprises 15 residues. Germline values: CDR1 SGHTA, CDR2 FQGNSA. The V gene lost 1 base and the J gene lost 8 bases, with 17 bases spanning the gap.

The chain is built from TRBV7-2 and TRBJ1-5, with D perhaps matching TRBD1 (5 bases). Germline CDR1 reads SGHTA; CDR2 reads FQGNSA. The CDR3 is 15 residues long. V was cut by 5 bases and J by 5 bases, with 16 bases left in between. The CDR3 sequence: CASSQGTGLDQPQHF. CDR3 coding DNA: TGTGCCAGCAGCCAAGGGACCGGCCTAGATCAGCCCCAGCATTTT.

DNA of the CDR3: TGCAGCGTTGGTTTTCTGAATGAGCAGTTCTTC. As protein: CSVGFLNEQFF. The chain carries TRBV29-1 and TRBJ2-1, with unresolved D. This CDR3 spans 11 amino acids. V lost 4 bases, J lost 7 bases, and 8 bases lay in between. Germline CDR1 reads SQVTM; CDR2 reads ANQGSEA.

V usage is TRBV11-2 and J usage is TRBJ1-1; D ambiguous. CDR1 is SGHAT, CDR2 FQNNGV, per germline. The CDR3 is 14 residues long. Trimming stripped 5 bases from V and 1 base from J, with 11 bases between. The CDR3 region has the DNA TGTGCCAGCAGCAAGACATGGAAGAACACTGAAGCTTTCTTT. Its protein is CASSKTWKNTEAFF.

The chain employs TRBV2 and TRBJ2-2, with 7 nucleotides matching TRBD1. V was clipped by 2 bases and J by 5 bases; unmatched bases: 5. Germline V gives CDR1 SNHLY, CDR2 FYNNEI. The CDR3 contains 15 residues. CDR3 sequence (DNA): TGTGCCAGCAGTGAAAACAACAGGGGAACCGGGGAGCTGTTTTTT. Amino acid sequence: CASSENNRGTGELFF.

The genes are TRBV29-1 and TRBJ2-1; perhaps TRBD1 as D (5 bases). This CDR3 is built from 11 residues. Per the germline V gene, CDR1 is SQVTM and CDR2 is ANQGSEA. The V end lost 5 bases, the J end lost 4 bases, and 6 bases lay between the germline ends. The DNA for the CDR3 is TGCAGCGTTCGACAGTACAATGAGCAGTTCTTC. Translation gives CSVRQYNEQFF.

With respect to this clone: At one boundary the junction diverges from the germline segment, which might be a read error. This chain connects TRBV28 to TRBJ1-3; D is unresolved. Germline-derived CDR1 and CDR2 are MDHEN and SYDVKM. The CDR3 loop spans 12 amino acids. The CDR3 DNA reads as TGTGTCAGCCGGGACTCTGGAAACACCATATATTTT. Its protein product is CVSRDSGNTIYF.